This T cell receptor beta chain was captured in a study of beta chain features in type 1 diabetes. The CDR3 sequence is 13 residues long. V was trimmed by 4 bases and J by 14 bases, leaving 23 bases between them. Germline CDR1 reads SQVTM; CDR2 reads ANQGSEA. Expressed TCRB transcripts were sequenced, since all the RNA that had been isolated was reverse transcribed. Method: immunoSEQ multiplex PCR; TCRdb's copy keeps in-frame clones and lacks some. Among 250,000 or so clones, 25% to 35% were seen once, and the ten largest hold approximately 4%. Every participating donor gave one draw, a heparinised blood sample averaging about 120 mL.

The sequence came from a man under 40 in good health. The chain is built from TRBV29-1 and TRBJ1-2; D is undetermined. Sequenced sample: central memory CD4+ T cells from blood. For the CDR3, the DNA is TGCAGCGTTGGGGGAACCCTACAGATCCCTTATACCTTC. Protein product: CSVGGTLQIPYTF. Drawing the rest from reference TRBV29-1 and TRBJ1-2, the complete variable domain is SAVISQKPSRDICQRGTSLTIQCQVDSQVTMMFWYRQQPGQSLTLIATANQGSEATYESGFVIDKFPISRPNLTFSTLTVSNMSPEDSSIYLCSVGGTLQIPYTFGSGTRLTVV.